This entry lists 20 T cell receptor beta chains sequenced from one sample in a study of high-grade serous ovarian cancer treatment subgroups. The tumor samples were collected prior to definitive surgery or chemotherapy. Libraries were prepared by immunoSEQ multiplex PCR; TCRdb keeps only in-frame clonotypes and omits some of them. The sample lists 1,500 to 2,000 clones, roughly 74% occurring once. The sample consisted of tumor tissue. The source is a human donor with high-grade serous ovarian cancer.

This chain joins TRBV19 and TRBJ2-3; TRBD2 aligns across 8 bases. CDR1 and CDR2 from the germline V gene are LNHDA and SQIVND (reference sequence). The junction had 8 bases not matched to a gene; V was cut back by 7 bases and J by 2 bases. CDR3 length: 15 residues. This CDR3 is CASTGGAWDTDTQYF. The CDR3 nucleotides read TGTGCCAGTACCGGGGGGGCTTGGGACACAGATACGCAGTATTTT.

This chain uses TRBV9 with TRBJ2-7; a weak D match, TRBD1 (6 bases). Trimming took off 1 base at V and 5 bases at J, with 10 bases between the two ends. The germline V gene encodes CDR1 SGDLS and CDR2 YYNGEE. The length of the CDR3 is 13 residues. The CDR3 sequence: CASSVRQVNEQYF. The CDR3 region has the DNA TGTGCCAGCAGCGTAAGACAGGTAAACGAGCAGTACTTC.

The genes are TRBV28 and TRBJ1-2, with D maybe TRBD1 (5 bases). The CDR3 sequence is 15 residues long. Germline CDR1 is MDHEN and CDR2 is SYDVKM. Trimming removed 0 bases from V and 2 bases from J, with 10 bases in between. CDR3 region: CASSLWGEGNYGYTF. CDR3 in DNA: TGTGCCAGCAGTTTATGGGGGGAGGGGAACTATGGCTACACCTTC.

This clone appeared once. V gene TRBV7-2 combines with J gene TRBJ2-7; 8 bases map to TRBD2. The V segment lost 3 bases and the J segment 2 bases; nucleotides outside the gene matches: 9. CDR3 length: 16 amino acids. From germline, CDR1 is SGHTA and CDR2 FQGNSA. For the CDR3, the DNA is TGTGCCAGCAGCTTGGAGGGTAGCGGGACCCCCTACGAGCAGTACTTC. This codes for CASSLEGSGTPYEQYF.

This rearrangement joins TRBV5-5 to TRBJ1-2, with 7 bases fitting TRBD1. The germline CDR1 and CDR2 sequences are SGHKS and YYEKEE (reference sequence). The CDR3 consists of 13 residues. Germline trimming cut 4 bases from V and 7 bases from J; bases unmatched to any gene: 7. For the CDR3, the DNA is TGTGCCAGCAGCCCCCGGGACAGCTCTGGCTACACCTTC. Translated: CASSPRDSSGYTF. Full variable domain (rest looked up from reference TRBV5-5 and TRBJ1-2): DAGVTQSPTHLIKTRGQQVTLRCSPISGHKSVSWYQQVLGQGPQFIFQYYEKEERGRGNFPDRFSARQFPNYSSELNVNALLLGDSALYLCASSPRDSSGYTFGSGTRLTVV.

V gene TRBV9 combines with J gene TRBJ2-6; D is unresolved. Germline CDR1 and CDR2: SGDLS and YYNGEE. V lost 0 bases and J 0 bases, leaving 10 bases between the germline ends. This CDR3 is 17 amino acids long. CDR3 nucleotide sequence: TGTGCCAGCAGCGTAGAGGCGTGGGACTCTGGGGCCAACGTCCTGACTTTC. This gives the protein CASSVEAWDSGANVLTF.

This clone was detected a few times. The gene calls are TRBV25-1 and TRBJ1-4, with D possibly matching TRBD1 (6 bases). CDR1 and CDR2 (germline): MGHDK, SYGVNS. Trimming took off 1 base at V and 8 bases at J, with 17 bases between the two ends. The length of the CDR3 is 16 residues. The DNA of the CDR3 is TGTGCCAGCAGTGAATTCGGGGCAGGGGCTTGGGAAAAACTGTTTTTT. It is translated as CASSEFGAGAWEKLFF. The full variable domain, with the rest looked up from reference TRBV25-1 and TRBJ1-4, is EADIYQTPRYLVIGTGKKITLECSQTMGHDKMYWYQQDPGMELHLIHYSYGVNSTEKGDLSSESTVSRIRTEHFPLTLESARPSHTSQYLCASSEFGAGAWEKLFFGSGTQLSVL.

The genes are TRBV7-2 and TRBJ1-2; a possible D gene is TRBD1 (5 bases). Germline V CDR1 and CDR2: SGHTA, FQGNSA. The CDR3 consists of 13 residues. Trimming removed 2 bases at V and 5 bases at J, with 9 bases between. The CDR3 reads CASSLTGRYGYTF. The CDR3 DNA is TGTGCCAGCAGCTTAACAGGCCGATATGGCTACACCTTC.

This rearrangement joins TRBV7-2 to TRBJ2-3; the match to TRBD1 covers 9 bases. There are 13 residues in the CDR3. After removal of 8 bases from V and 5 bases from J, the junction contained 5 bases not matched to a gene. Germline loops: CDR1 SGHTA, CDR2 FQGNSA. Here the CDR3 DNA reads TGTGCCAGCGGGACAGGGAGCGGAGATACGCAGTATTTT. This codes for CASGTGSGDTQYF.

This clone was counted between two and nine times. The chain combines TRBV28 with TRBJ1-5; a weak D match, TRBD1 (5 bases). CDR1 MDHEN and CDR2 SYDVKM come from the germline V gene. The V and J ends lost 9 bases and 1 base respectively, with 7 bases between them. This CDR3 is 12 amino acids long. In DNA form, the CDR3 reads TGTGCCAGTGGGGGGAGCAATCAGCCCCAGCATTTT. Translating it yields CASGGSNQPQHF. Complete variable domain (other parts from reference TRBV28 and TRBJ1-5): DVKVTQSSRYLVKRTGEKVFLECVQDMDHENMFWYRQDPGLGLRLIYFSYDVKMKEKGDIPEGYSVSREKKERFSLILESASTNQTSMYLCASGGSNQPQHFGDGTRLSIL.

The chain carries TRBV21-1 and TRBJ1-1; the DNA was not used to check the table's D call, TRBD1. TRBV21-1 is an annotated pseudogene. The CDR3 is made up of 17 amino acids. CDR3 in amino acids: CASSGTGGSSLNTEAFF. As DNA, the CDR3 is TGTGCCAGCAGTGGGACAGGGGGCTCGTCATTGAACACTGAAGCTTTCTTT.

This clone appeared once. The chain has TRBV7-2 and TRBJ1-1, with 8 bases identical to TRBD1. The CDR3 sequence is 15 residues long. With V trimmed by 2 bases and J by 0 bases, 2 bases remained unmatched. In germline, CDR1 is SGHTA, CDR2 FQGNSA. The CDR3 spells CASSLRGQVNTEAFF. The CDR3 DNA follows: TGTGCCAGCAGCTTAAGGGGACAGGTGAACACTGAAGCTTTCTTT.

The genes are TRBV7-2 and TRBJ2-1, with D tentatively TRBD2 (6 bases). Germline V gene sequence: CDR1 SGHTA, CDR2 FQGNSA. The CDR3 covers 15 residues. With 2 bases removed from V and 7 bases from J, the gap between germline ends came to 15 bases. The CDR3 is CASSLSPGSGNEQFF. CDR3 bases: TGTGCCAGCAGCTTAAGTCCCGGGAGTGGGAATGAGCAGTTCTTC. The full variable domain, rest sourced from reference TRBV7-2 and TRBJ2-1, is GAGVSQSPSNKVTEKGKDVELRCDPISGHTALYWYRQSLGQGLEFLIYFQGNSAPDKSGLPSDRFSAERTGGSVSTLTIQRTQQEDSAVYLCASSLSPGSGNEQFFGPGTRLTVL.

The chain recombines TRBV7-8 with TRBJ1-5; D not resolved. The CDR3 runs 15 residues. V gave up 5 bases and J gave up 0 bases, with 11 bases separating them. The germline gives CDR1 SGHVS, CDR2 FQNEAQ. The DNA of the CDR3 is TGTGCCAGCAGCCCCCTGACCTATAGCAATCAGCCCCAGCATTTT. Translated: CASSPLTYSNQPQHF.

This chain's CDR3 is CASRGQGTYEQYF. The CDR3 nucleotides read TGTGCCAGTAGAGGACAGGGTACCTACGAGCAGTACTTC. This rearrangement joins TRBV19 to TRBJ2-5; 8 bases align to TRBD1. Near its end, the DNA agrees better with TRBJ2-7, so the J call may be wrong. The V gene's germline CDR1 is LNHDA and CDR2 SQIVND (reference sequence). This CDR3 spans 13 amino acids.

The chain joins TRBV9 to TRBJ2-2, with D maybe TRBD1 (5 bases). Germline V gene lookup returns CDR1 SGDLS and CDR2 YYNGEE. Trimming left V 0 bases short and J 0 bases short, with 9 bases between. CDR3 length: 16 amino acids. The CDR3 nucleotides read TGTGCCAGCAGCGTAGGGGTACAGGCGAACACCGGGGAGCTGTTTTTT. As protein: CASSVGVQANTGELFF.

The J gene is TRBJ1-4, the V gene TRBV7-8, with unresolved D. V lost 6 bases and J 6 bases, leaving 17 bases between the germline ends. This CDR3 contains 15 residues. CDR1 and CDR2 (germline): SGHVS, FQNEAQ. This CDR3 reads CASSPYDPEDEKLFF. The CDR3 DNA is TGTGCCAGCAGTCCTTATGACCCGGAGGATGAAAAACTGTTTTTT.

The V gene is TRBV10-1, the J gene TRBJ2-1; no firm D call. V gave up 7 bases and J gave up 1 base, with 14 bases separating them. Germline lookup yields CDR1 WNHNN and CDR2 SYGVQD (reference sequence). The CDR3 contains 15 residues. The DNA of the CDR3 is TGCGCCAGCACTCCATGGCGGATATCCTACAATGAGCAGTTCTTC. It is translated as CASTPWRISYNEQFF.

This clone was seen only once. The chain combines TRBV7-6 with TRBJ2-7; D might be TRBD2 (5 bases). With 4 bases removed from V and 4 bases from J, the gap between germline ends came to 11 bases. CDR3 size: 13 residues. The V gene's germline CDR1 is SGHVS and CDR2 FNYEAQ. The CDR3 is CASSSQTGYEQYF. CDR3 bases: TGTGCCAGCAGCTCCCAGACGGGATACGAGCAGTACTTC.

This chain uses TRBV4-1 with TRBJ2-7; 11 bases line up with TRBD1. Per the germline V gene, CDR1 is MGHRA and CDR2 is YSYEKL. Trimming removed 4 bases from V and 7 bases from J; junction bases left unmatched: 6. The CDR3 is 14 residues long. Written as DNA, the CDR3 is TGCGCCAGCAGCCGAGGACAGGGGGCAGAAGAGCAGTACTTC. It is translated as CASSRGQGAEEQYF.